The 29 T cell receptor beta chains in this list originate from one sample, sequenced in a study of human T cells and chemical hapten exposure. As for time point: pre-sensitization, week 0. Indicated treatment: therapeutic diphenylcyclopropenone sensitization with weekly scalp DPC. Each CDR3 protein is one row after TCRdb ran MiXCR on the RACE reads. Of 80,000 to 100,000 distinct CDR3 sequences listed, 10% to 13% are singletons. The sample here was whole blood, taken in connection with sensitization to the hapten diphenylcyclopropenone (DPC). These receptors were taken from a woman aged 55-70 years with alopecia areata. Some clones in this sample may be carry-over from other donors' samples.

V is TRBV18 and J is TRBJ2-2; 7 bases agree with TRBD1. J gave up 3 bases and V 1 base, and 5 bases lay outside the gene matches. Germline values: CDR1 KGHSH, CDR2 LQKENI. This CDR3 is 16 amino acids long. The CDR3 loop is CASSPRRGGDTGELFF. The CDR3 coding sequence is TGTGCCAGCTCACCACGCCGAGGGGGCGACACCGGGGAGCTGTTTTTT.

This clonotype occurred many times. The V and J genes are TRBV19 and TRBJ1-5, with D hard to call. The CDR3 covers 14 residues. Germline assignment: CDR1 LNHDA and CDR2 SQIVND (reference sequence). V lost 7 bases and J lost 2, with 12 bases in between. CDR3 protein: CASTVSVGNQPQHF. Written as DNA, the CDR3 is TGTGCCAGTACCGTGTCGGTTGGCAATCAGCCCCAGCATTTT.

The chain uses TRBV4-2 and TRBJ2-7, with TRBD2 matching over 16 bases. This CDR3 spans 18 amino acids. V was clipped by 2 bases and J by 5 bases; unmatched bases: 9. Germline V gene lookup returns CDR1 LGHNA and CDR2 YNFKEQ. The CDR3 coding sequence is TGTGCCAGCAGCCAAAAGGGACTAGCGGGGGGGCTCGGGCACGAGCAGTACTTC. This sequence encodes CASSQKGLAGGLGHEQYF.

This clonotype was detected ten times or more. V gene TRBV7-9 combines with J gene TRBJ2-7; D is perhaps TRBD2 (5 bases). The CDR3 totals 14 residues. Germline V gene lookup returns CDR1 SEHNR and CDR2 FQNEAQ (reference sequence). The V end was cut by 1 base, the J end by 3 bases, with 10 bases between. CDR3 protein: CASSLEAGGYEQYF. The CDR3 region has the DNA TGTGCCAGCAGCTTAGAGGCAGGAGGCTACGAGCAGTACTTC.

This clonotype was observed many times. The V gene is TRBV7-6, the J gene TRBJ2-4; D is perhaps TRBD1 or TRBD2 (6 bases each). The V and J ends lost 5 bases and 1 base respectively, with 15 bases between them. The CDR3 contains 16 residues. Germline V gene lookup returns CDR1 SGHVS and CDR2 FNYEAQ. The CDR3 bases are TGTGCCAGCAGCCGTCTGAGGGGGGATGCCAAAAACATTCAGTACTTC. Translated: CASSRLRGDAKNIQYF. Using reference TRBV7-6 and TRBJ2-4 for the parts outside the CDR3, the full variable domain is GAGVSQSPRYKVTKRGQDVALRCDPISGHVSLYWYRQALGQGPEFLTYFNYEAQQDKSGLPNDRFSAERPEGSISTLTIQRTEQRDSAMYRCASSRLRGDAKNIQYFGAGTRLSVL.

This rearrangement joins TRBV29-1 to TRBJ2-7; 8 bases fit TRBD2. Germline V gene lookup returns CDR1 SQVTM and CDR2 ANQGSEA. V dropped 4 bases and J dropped 0; count of bases not matched to a gene: 2. The CDR3 contains 13 residues. The CDR3 loop reads CSVAGGSSYEQYF. CDR3 sequence (DNA): TGCAGCGTTGCGGGGGGGAGCTCCTACGAGCAGTACTTC.

The rearrangement links TRBV5-4 to TRBJ1-2; D not certain. Germline V CDR1 and CDR2: SGHNT, YYREEE (reference sequence). The CDR3 length is 13 residues. V lost 7 bases to trimming and J lost 4 bases, with 14 bases between them. In DNA form, the CDR3 reads TGTGCCAGCTCGCCTAACTCCGGCTATGGCTACACCTTC. This gives the protein CASSPNSGYGYTF.

This clonotype was picked up many times. The chain joins TRBV12-3 or TRBV12-4 to TRBJ2-2; D gene ambiguous. The CDR3 is 13 residues long. Trimming removed 6 bases from V and 2 bases from J, with 7 bases in between. The CDR3 nucleotides are TGTGCCAGCAGCTGGGGTAACACCGGGGAGCTGTTTTTT. Protein product: CASSWGNTGELFF.

This clonotype was found a few times. The rearrangement joins TRBV9 to TRBJ2-3, with 8 bases lining up with TRBD2. V trimming: 3 bases; J trimming: 4 bases; junction bases outside the gene matches: 4. The CDR3 runs 14 residues. Germline CDR1 and CDR2: SGDLS and YYNGEE. The chain's CDR3 is CASSGAGVADTQYF. CDR3 nucleotide sequence: TGTGCCAGCAGCGGAGCGGGGGTCGCAGATACGCAGTATTTT.

The rearrangement links TRBV5-1 to TRBJ1-4; maybe TRBD1 (6 bases). Germline V lookup: CDR1 SGHRS, CDR2 YFSETQ. This CDR3 has 19 amino acids. The V end lost 2 bases, the J end lost 1 base, and 21 bases lay between the germline ends. Here the CDR3 DNA reads TGCGCCAGCAGCTTTATAACCGGGGCAGGGGACTTAACTAATGAAAAACTGTTTTTT. Its translation: CASSFITGAGDLTNEKLFF.

This chain connects TRBV6-2 or TRBV6-3 to TRBJ2-2; perhaps D is TRBD1 or TRBD2 (5 bases each). Trimming left V 11 bases short and J 3 bases short, with 16 bases between. CDR1 and CDR2 (germline): MNHEY, SVGEGT. This CDR3 contains 14 residues. CDR3 in DNA: TGTGCCTGTGGGGCAGGGACCGACACCGGGGAGCTGTTTTTT. Translated, it gives CACGAGTDTGELFF.

This clonotype was seen many times. This chain uses TRBV2 with TRBJ2-7; possibly TRBD1 or TRBD2 for D (5 bases each). Germline CDR1 SNHLY, CDR2 FYNNEI. The CDR3 runs to 15 residues. With 7 bases removed from V and 2 bases from J, the gap between germline ends came to 18 bases. CDR3 region: CASTRSRDQAYEQYF. CDR3 DNA: TGTGCCAGCACGCGCAGCAGGGACCAAGCCTACGAGCAGTACTTC.

At least ten counts were recorded for this clonotype. The chain carries TRBV3-1 and TRBJ1-5; TRBD1 aligns across 10 bases. The CDR3 spans 16 residues. Germline V gene lookup returns CDR1 LGHDT and CDR2 YNNKEL (reference sequence). V dropped 4 bases and J dropped 4; count of bases not matched to a gene: 7. DNA of the CDR3: TGTGCCAGCAGCCCCGGGACAGGGGCTTGGAATCAGCCCCAGCATTTT. It translates to CASSPGTGAWNQPQHF.

This clonotype has a count of ten or more. The chain joins TRBV20-1 to TRBJ1-1; D unresolved. The CDR3 is 14 residues long. The germline V gene encodes CDR1 DFQATT and CDR2 SNEGSKA (reference sequence). The V end was cut by 1 base, the J end by 9 bases, with 18 bases between. CDR3 DNA sequence: TGCAGTGCTAGAGGTGATTTGGCGGAGGCCCAAGCTTTCTTT. It yields the protein CSARGDLAEAQAFF.

This clonotype was seen more than once but under ten times. V usage is TRBV12-3 or TRBV12-4 and J usage is TRBJ1-6; D not resolved. CDR3 length equals 14 residues. V was shortened by 3 bases and J by 7 bases, with 10 bases between the two germline ends. CDR3 amino acids: CASSFEAGNSPLHF. CDR3 bases: TGTGCCAGCAGTTTTGAGGCGGGGAATTCACCCCTCCACTTT.

There are many counts of this clonotype. V is TRBV20-1 and J is TRBJ2-1, with 7 bases identical to TRBD2. The CDR3 length is 15 residues. The ends lost 1 base at V and 1 base at J; junction bases unmatched: 4. The germline V gene has CDR1 DFQATT and CDR2 SNEGSKA (reference sequence). CDR3 sequence: CSARARGGSYNEQFF. The CDR3 DNA follows: TGCAGTGCTAGAGCCCGCGGGGGATCCTACAATGAGCAGTTCTTC.

At least ten counts were recorded for this clonotype. The chain joins TRBV14 to TRBJ1-1, with D unresolved. Trimming removed 4 bases at V and 1 base at J, with 7 bases between. The CDR3 runs 13 residues. In germline, CDR1 is SGHDN, CDR2 FVKESK. The CDR3 reads CASSLWENTEAFF. DNA of the CDR3: TGTGCCAGCAGCCTATGGGAGAACACTGAAGCTTTCTTT.

The chain's CDR3 is CSASRQGNTEAFF. CDR3 nucleotides: TGCAGTGCTAGTCGCCAGGGAAACACTGAAGCTTTCTTT. This chain connects TRBV20-1 to TRBJ1-1, with D perhaps TRBD1 (5 bases). CDR1 is DFQATT, CDR2 SNEGSKA, per germline (reference sequence). The CDR3 extends over 13 amino acids. The V gene lost 3 bases and the J gene lost 2 bases, with 10 bases spanning the gap.

This clonotype was seen many times. This chain links TRBV18 with TRBJ2-1; D tentatively fits TRBD1 or TRBD2 (7 bases each). V lost 6 bases to trimming and J lost 14 bases, with 17 bases between them. Germline lookup yields CDR1 KGHSH and CDR2 LQKENI. The CDR3 totals 12 residues. CDR3 residues: CASSPGGGGEFF. The CDR3 DNA is TGTGCCAGCTCCCCCGGGGGAGGGGGCGAGTTCTTC.

This clonotype was picked up a small number of times. The chain has TRBV20-1 and TRBJ1-2; 7 positions match TRBD1. This CDR3 spans 18 amino acids. Unmatched junction bases numbered 17, after V lost 4 bases and J lost 0 bases. Germline loops: CDR1 DFQATT, CDR2 SNEGSKA (reference sequence). CDR3 protein: CSAKPLGQPKDANYGYTF. The CDR3 DNA follows: TGCAGTGCTAAACCCTTGGGACAGCCAAAAGACGCTAACTATGGCTACACCTTC.

This clonotype showed up just a few times. The rearrangement joins TRBV20-1 to TRBJ2-2; D could derive from TRBD1 or TRBD2 (5 bases each). The ends were cut back, 2 bases at V and 5 bases at J, with 12 bases in the middle. This CDR3 has 14 amino acids. CDR1 is DFQATT and CDR2 is SNEGSKA in the germline V gene (reference sequence). This CDR3 reads CSARRVGDTGELFF. The CDR3 DNA reads TGCAGTGCTAGAAGAGTGGGGGATACCGGGGAGCTGTTTTTT.

CDR3: CSARVYNSPLHF. The CDR3 DNA reads as TGCAGTGCTAGAGTATATAATTCACCCCTCCACTTT. V gene TRBV20-1 combines with J gene TRBJ1-6; D unclear. The CDR3 has 12 amino acids. The germline CDR1 and CDR2 sequences are DFQATT and SNEGSKA (reference sequence). Trimming stripped 1 base from V and 4 bases from J, with 2 bases between.

The V and J genes are TRBV5-1 and TRBJ1-6; D gene uncertain. Trimming stripped 3 bases from V and 9 bases from J, with 13 bases between. The length of the CDR3 is 14 residues. The germline CDR1 and CDR2 sequences are SGHRS and YFSETQ. CDR3 sequence reads: CASSSSQVSSPLHF. The DNA of the CDR3 is TGCGCCAGCAGCTCATCGCAGGTTTCTTCACCCCTCCACTTT. The whole variable domain, filled in from reference TRBV5-1 and TRBJ1-6, reads KAGVTQTPRYLIKTRGQQVTLSCSPISGHRSVSWYQQTPGQGLQFLFEYFSETQRNKGNFPGRFSGRQFSNSRSEMNVSTLELGDSALYLCASSSSQVSSPLHFGNGTRLTVT.

This clonotype was counted once. A much bigger clone sits one base away, suggesting this may be a read error. The genes are TRBV6-1 and TRBJ1-5; D remains unclear. The ends were cut back, 3 bases at V and 4 bases at J, with 19 bases in the middle. CDR3 length equals 17 residues. Germline V gives CDR1 MNHNS, CDR2 SASEGT. CDR3 amino acids: CASSDPIGSNLNQPQHF. The CDR3 DNA reads TGTGCCAGCAGTGACCCGATAGGGTCAAATCTTAATCAGCCCCAGCATTTT.

This clonotype was found a few times. The V call is TRBV12-5, the J call TRBJ2-7; 7 bases fit TRBD1. The ends lost 6 bases at V and 3 bases at J; junction bases unmatched: 11. The CDR3 has 15 amino acids. In germline, CDR1 is LGHNT, CDR2 FRNRAP. The CDR3 loop is CASGNDREWNYEQYF. In DNA form, the CDR3 reads TGTGCTAGTGGAAACGACAGGGAGTGGAACTACGAGCAGTACTTC.

In this sample, this clonotype turned up many times. The chain joins TRBV30 to TRBJ2-5; 7 nucleotides match TRBD2. The CDR3 has 15 amino acids. Losses at the gene ends were 1 base for V and 0 bases for J; bases not matched to a gene: 5. Germline assignment: CDR1 GTSNPN and CDR2 SVGIG (reference sequence). For the CDR3, the DNA is TGTGCCTGGAGTGCAGCGGCGGGGGACCAAGAGACCCAGTACTTC. Protein product: CAWSAAAGDQETQYF.

On this clonotype itself: The junction and the germline gene differ at one end; a read error may be behind it. The chain links TRBV20-1 to TRBJ2-1; D is possibly TRBD2 (6 bases). This CDR3 has 12 amino acids. In germline, CDR1 is DFQATT, CDR2 SNEGSKA (reference sequence). CDR3 sequence: CSGTPSYNEQFF. The CDR3 bases are TGTTCCGGGACTCCCTCCTACAATGAGCAGTTCTTC.

This clonotype was recorded a few times. The genes are TRBV5-4 and TRBJ2-5, with D possibly TRBD2 on 5 matching bases. This CDR3 has 14 amino acids. The V end lost 0 bases, the J end lost 5 bases, and 11 bases lay between the germline ends. CDR1 and CDR2 from the germline V gene are SGHNT and YYREEE (reference sequence). DNA of the CDR3: TGTGCCAGCAGCTTGGAACAAACGGGGGAGACCCAGTACTTC. Encoded protein: CASSLEQTGETQYF. Supplemented by reference TRBV5-4 and TRBJ2-5, the full variable domain reads ETGVTQSPTHLIKTRGQQVTLRCSSQSGHNTVSWYQQALGQGPQFIFQYYREEENGRGNFPPRFSGLQFPNYSSELNVNALELDDSALYLCASSLEQTGETQYFGPGTRLLVL.

The table lists this clonotype with many counts. The chain links TRBV29-1 to TRBJ1-2, with D possibly being TRBD1 (5 bases). Between the trimmed V and J ends, which lost 7 bases and 0 bases, there was a span of 12 bases. CDR3 length equals 13 residues. Germline loops: CDR1 SQVTM, CDR2 ANQGSEA. CDR3: CSADRGSNYGYTF. The CDR3 DNA sequence: TGCAGCGCTGACAGAGGCTCTAACTATGGCTACACCTTC.